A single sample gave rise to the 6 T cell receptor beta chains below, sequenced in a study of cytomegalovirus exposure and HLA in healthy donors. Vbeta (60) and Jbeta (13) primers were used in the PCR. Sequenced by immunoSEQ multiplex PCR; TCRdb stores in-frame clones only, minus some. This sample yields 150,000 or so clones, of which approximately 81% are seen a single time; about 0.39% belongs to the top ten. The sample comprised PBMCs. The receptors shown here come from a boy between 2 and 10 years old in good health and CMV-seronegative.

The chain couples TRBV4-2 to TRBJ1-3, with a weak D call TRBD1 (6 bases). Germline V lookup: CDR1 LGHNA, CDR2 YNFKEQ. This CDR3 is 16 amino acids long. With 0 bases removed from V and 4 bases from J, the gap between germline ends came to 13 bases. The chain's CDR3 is CASSQDSGGLGNTIYF. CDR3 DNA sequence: TGTGCCAGCAGCCAAGATAGCGGGGGGCTAGGAAACACCATATATTTT.

The CDR3 DNA reads TGTGCCAGCAGACTGAATAGCAATCAGCCCCAGCATTTT. This codes for CASRLNSNQPQHF. This chain uses TRBV28 with TRBJ1-5; D ambiguous. Between the trimmed V and J ends, which lost 6 bases and 0 bases, there was a span of 6 bases. CDR1 and CDR2 from the germline V gene are MDHEN and SYDVKM. This CDR3 has 13 residues.

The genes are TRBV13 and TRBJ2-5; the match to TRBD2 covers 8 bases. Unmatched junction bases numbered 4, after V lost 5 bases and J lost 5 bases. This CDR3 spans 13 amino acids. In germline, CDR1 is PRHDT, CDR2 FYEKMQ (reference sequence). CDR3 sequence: CASSPGLGETQYF. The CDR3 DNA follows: TGTGCCAGCAGCCCGGGACTAGGGGAGACCCAGTACTTC.

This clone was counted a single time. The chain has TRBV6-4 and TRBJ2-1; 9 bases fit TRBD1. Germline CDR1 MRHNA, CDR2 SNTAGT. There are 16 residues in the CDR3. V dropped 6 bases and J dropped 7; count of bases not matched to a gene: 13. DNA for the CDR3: TGTGCCAGCAGCGATTTACAGGGGGCCTCAGAAAATGAGCAGTTCTTC. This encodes CASSDLQGASENEQFF.

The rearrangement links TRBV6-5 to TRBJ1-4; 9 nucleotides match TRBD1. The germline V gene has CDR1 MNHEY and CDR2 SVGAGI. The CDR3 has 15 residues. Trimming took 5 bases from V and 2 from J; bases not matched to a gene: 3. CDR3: CASSMTGGTNEKLFF. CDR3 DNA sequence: TGTGCCAGCAGTATGACAGGGGGTACTAATGAAAAACTGTTTTTT.

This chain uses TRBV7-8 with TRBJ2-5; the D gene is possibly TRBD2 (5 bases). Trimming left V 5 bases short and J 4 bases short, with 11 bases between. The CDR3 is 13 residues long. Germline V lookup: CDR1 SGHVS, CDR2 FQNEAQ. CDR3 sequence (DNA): TGTGCCAGCAGCCCTCGAGGGCGAGAGACCCAGTACTTC. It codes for CASSPRGRETQYF. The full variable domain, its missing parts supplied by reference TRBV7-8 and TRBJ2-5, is GAGVSQSPRYKVAKRGQDVALRCDPISGHVSLFWYQQALGQGPEFLTYFQNEAQLDKSGLPSDRFFAERPEGSVSTLKIQRTQQEDSAVYLCASSPRGRETQYFGPGTRLLVL.